This T cell receptor (beta chain) is from a study of neoadjuvant nivolumab and ipilimumab in lung cancer. This clone was counted a single time. V lost 5 bases, J lost 2 bases, and 7 bases stayed unmatched. This CDR3 region has 15 residues. The germline V gene has CDR1 SGHNT and CDR2 YYREEE (reference sequence). Produced via immunoSEQ multiplex PCR; TCRdb's table is partial and in-frame only. Of 30,000 or so clones in the sample, about nine tenths were seen once. The specimen was peripheral blood, collected after neoadjuvant nivolumab, alone or with ipilimumab, at or shortly before surgery. The gene calls are TRBV5-4 and TRBJ1-2; 9 bases are shared with TRBD1. The receptor was derived from an adult with non-small cell lung cancer. The CDR3 DNA follows: TGTGCCAGCAGATATACAGGGGGCGGGAACTATGGCTACACCTTC. It is translated as CASRYTGGGNYGYTF. The entire variable domain, with the rest obtained from reference TRBV5-4 and TRBJ1-2, is as follows: ETGVTQSPTHLIKTRGQQVTLRCSSQSGHNTVSWYQQALGQGPQFIFQYYREEENGRGNFPPRFSGLQFPNYSSELNVNALELDDSALYLCASRYTGGGNYGYTFGSGTRLTVV.